The 28 T cell receptor beta chains presented below share a single source sample, sequenced in a study of monozygotic twins with inflammatory bowel disease (dated by TCRdb to between 2019 and 2020). Library generation was performed with 5' RACE. Sequencing was performed on an Illumina HiSeq 2500. Each entry corresponds to one CDR3 protein sequence from reads that TCRdb reprocessed, and DNA is not given. This sample's table has entries for roughly 160,000 distinct CDR3 sequences. The biggest ten clones account for just under 7.5% of the sample. Sequenced sample: blood. These receptors were taken from a human donor with ulcerative colitis or Crohn's disease, or a healthy co-twin of an affected twin (not recorded which).

The chain combines TRBV29-1 with TRBJ1-1. CDR3 length: 12 amino acids. CDR1 is SQVTM and CDR2 is ANQGSEA in the germline V gene. The CDR3: CSVQPGTTEAFF.

The chain combines TRBV5-1 with TRBJ2-5; TCRdb lists TRBD1, though no DNA is available to test this call. The CDR3 spans 14 residues. CDR1 is SGHRS, CDR2 YFSETQ, per germline. The CDR3 loop is CASSLQGAGETQYF.

The J gene is TRBJ2-7, the V gene TRBV7-9; without DNA, the TCRdb call of TRBD1 cannot be checked. Germline V gives CDR1 SEHNR, CDR2 FQNEAQ (reference sequence). The CDR3 runs 17 residues. The CDR3 protein is CASSLARGDRRGYEQYF. The full variable domain, in which reference TRBV7-9 and TRBJ2-7 provide the parts outside the CDR3, is DTGVSQNPRHKITKRGQNVTFRCDPISEHNRLYWYRQTLGQGPEFLTYFQNEAQLEKSRLLSDRFSAERPKGSFSTLEIQRTEQGDSAMYLCASSLARGDRRGYEQYFGPGTRLTVT.

The CDR3 here is CASSLLSGGAPNEQFF. V gene TRBV27 combines with J gene TRBJ2-1; TCRdb selects TRBD2, and the lack of DNA leaves this call unchecked. CDR1 is MNHEY, CDR2 SMNVEV, per germline (reference sequence). The CDR3 has 16 residues.

The chain is built from TRBV7-8 and TRBJ1-4; there is no DNA to check the TCRdb D call of TRBD1. The CDR3 contains 14 residues. The germline V gene encodes CDR1 SGHVS and CDR2 FQNEAQ. CDR3 sequence: CASSLRDRIEKLFF.

This chain joins TRBV12-3 or TRBV12-4 and TRBJ2-1; TCRdb returns TRBD1, unconfirmable since there is no DNA. The CDR3 contains 15 residues. The CDR3 region is CASSLGAGAPNEQFF.

This chain joins TRBV12-3 or TRBV12-4 and TRBJ1-5. CDR3 length equals 15 residues. The CDR3 sequence: CASSLVGWGNQPQHF.

V is TRBV5-1 and J is TRBJ2-3. CDR1 is SGHRS and CDR2 is YFSETQ in the germline V gene. The CDR3 has 12 amino acids. The chain's CDR3 is CASSYDTDTQYF.

This chain uses TRBV5-1 with TRBJ2-3; the D call of TRBD2 rests on TCRdb alone, since no DNA is present to check it. The length of the CDR3 is 15 residues. The germline V gene has CDR1 SGHRS and CDR2 YFSETQ. The CDR3 sequence is CASSLGLAGAQTQYF.

The gene calls are TRBV4-3 and TRBJ1-5. Germline V CDR1 and CDR2: LGHNA, YSLEER. The CDR3 is 13 amino acids. The CDR3 sequence: CASSQGVWQPQHF.

V is TRBV15 and J is TRBJ2-1; TCRdb's D gene call, TRBD1, goes unchecked for lack of DNA. The length of the CDR3 is 12 residues. Germline V CDR1 and CDR2: LNHNV, YYDKDF (reference sequence). The CDR3 protein is CATSVVGEGQFF.

The CDR3 region is CASSLSGRRDEQYF. The V call is TRBV5-1, the J call TRBJ2-7; no DNA is available, so the TRBD2 call from TCRdb remains unchecked. CDR3 length equals 14 residues. The germline V gene has CDR1 SGHRS and CDR2 YFSETQ.

The chain has TRBV12-3 or TRBV12-4 and TRBJ1-1. This CDR3 contains 11 residues. The CDR3 region is CASSIPTEAFF.

The chain carries TRBV27 and TRBJ2-2. Germline V CDR1 and CDR2: MNHEY, SMNVEV (reference sequence). This CDR3 is built from 16 residues. This CDR3 reads CASSSPPTFEHGELFF.

The genes are TRBV4-3 and TRBJ2-2; the D call of TRBD1 rests on TCRdb alone, since no DNA is present to check it. The CDR3 consists of 16 residues. Germline CDR1 LGHNA, CDR2 YSLEER. The CDR3 sequence is CASSRHGDRVTGELFF.

V usage is TRBV20-1 and J usage is TRBJ2-7; there is no DNA to check the TCRdb D call of TRBD1. This CDR3 has 13 amino acids. Germline V gene data show CDR1 as DFQATT and CDR2 as SNEGSKA (reference sequence). CDR3 protein: CSAVDRGPYEQYF.

The V and J genes are TRBV10-2 and TRBJ2-2; the TCRdb call, TRBD2, lacks DNA for checking. The CDR3 covers 17 residues. The germline V gene encodes CDR1 WSHSY and CDR2 SAAADI. CDR3 in amino acids: CASSDGSSGRSPGELFF.

The chain has TRBV5-4 and TRBJ2-3; TCRdb's assignment of TRBD1 cannot be checked, as there is no DNA. The CDR3 has 13 amino acids. Germline V gene sequence: CDR1 SGHNT, CDR2 YYREEE (reference sequence). The CDR3 protein is CASSFQGVDTQYF.

This chain connects TRBV5-5 to TRBJ2-5; TCRdb indicates TRBD1, and absent DNA this call remains unverified. Germline values: CDR1 SGHKS, CDR2 YYEKEE (reference sequence). This CDR3 contains 14 residues. The chain's CDR3 is CASSPRRFQETQYF.

This sequence joins TRBV20-1 and TRBJ2-3; as DNA is missing, the TRBD1 call by TCRdb cannot be tested. CDR3 length equals 14 residues. Germline assignment: CDR1 DFQATT and CDR2 SNEGSKA (reference sequence). The CDR3 sequence is CSASPGENKDTQYF.

The CDR3 protein is CASSYSPHREDYNEQFF. The J gene is TRBJ2-1, the V gene TRBV6-5; TCRdb indicates TRBD1, and absent DNA this call remains unverified. CDR3 length equals 17 residues. Germline CDR1 is MNHEY and CDR2 is SVGAGI.

The rearrangement joins TRBV6-5 to TRBJ1-3. The germline V gene has CDR1 MNHEY and CDR2 SVGAGI. CDR3 length equals 13 residues. CDR3 sequence reads: CASRRGGGNTIYF.

The chain has TRBV7-9 and TRBJ2-7; TCRdb proposes TRBD1, but this gene call is untestable without DNA. The CDR3 has 13 amino acids. Looked up from germline, CDR1 is SEHNR and CDR2 is FQNEAQ (reference sequence). Here the CDR3 reads CASTATVSYEQYF.

The genes are TRBV27 and TRBJ2-1; no DNA is available, so the TRBD1 call from TCRdb remains unchecked. This CDR3 is 15 amino acids long. Germline CDR1 and CDR2: MNHEY and SMNVEV (reference sequence). The CDR3 here is CASSPRGLFPNEQFF.

V usage is TRBV2 and J usage is TRBJ2-7. The CDR3 length is 12 residues. CDR1 SNHLY and CDR2 FYNNEI come from the germline V gene. CDR3 sequence: CASSERIYEQYF.

The chain has TRBV10-3 and TRBJ1-2; TCRdb calls TRBD1, which cannot be checked without DNA. CDR3 size: 13 residues. CDR1 ENHRY and CDR2 SYGVKD come from the germline V gene. The CDR3 sequence: CAIAPQGIGGYTF.

The chain uses TRBV14 and TRBJ2-1. This CDR3 comprises 14 residues. CDR1 is SGHDN and CDR2 is FVKESK in the germline V gene. The CDR3 spells CASSQEKGNNEQFF.

The V call is TRBV10-3, the J call TRBJ2-7; TCRdb returns TRBD1, unconfirmable since there is no DNA. The length of the CDR3 is 14 residues. Germline loops: CDR1 ENHRY, CDR2 SYGVKD. CDR3 in amino acids: CAISGGDRPNEQYF.